The 28 T cell receptor beta chains below were found in one sample sequenced in a study of shared clonotypes between healthy human individuals (dated by TCRdb to the early 2020s). CD8 naive samples were CD45RO-negative cells positively selected for CCR7, giving a CD45RA+CCR7+ population that excluded TemRA cells. Receptor amplification or capture employed the immunoSEQ multiplex PCR assay. TCRdb retrieved this table from immuneACCESS and kept in-frame rearrangements only. Not all clones are present; in checked studies, unresolved V genes account for under half, and no reason is known for the remainder. Across this sample there are over 2,000,000 clones, with roughly 93% seen only once. The ten most abundant clones make up over 1.5% of the sample. Sequences were obtained from naive CD8+ T cells from PBMCs. The meaning of the sample's cell subset or site label: CD45RA+CCR7+. Receptors originate from a man aged 18 to 35 in good health. Some clones in this sample may be carry-over from other donors' samples.

The genes are TRBV6-1 and TRBJ2-1, with a weak D call TRBD1 (5 bases). Between the trimmed V and J ends, which lost 3 bases and 7 bases, there was a span of 16 bases. Germline V CDR1 and CDR2: MNHNS, SASEGT. This CDR3 region has 15 residues. The CDR3 DNA reads TGTGCCAGCAGTGACATAGGGGCAGTGGCTAATGAGCAGTTCTTC. Translated: CASSDIGAVANEQFF.

V gene TRBV7-8 combines with J gene TRBJ2-7; possible D gene TRBD2, 6 bases. This CDR3 comprises 16 residues. V was shortened by 2 bases and J by 0 bases, with 14 bases between the two germline ends. Germline lookup yields CDR1 SGHVS and CDR2 FQNEAQ. In DNA, the CDR3 is TGTGCCAGCAGCTTATACGGCGGGGATAGCTCCTACGAGCAGTACTTC. Protein: CASSLYGGDSSYEQYF. Combining the CDR3 with reference TRBV7-8 and TRBJ2-7 gives the whole variable domain GAGVSQSPRYKVAKRGQDVALRCDPISGHVSLFWYQQALGQGPEFLTYFQNEAQLDKSGLPSDRFFAERPEGSVSTLKIQRTQQEDSAVYLCASSLYGGDSSYEQYFGPGTRLTVT.

CDR3 sequence (DNA): TGTGCCAGCTCTCGACTGGAGGGCCGGGGACGTCTCCTGTTTTTT. Translation gives CASSRLEGRGRLLFF. V usage is TRBV18 and J usage is TRBJ2-2; D is possibly TRBD2 (6 bases). Germline-derived CDR1 and CDR2 are KGHSH and LQKENI. The CDR3 runs to 15 residues. V lost 6 bases, J lost 14 bases, and 25 bases lay in between.

The chain joins TRBV11-2 to TRBJ2-7; D remains ambiguous. Between the trimmed V and J ends, which lost 3 bases and 4 bases, there was a span of 7 bases. CDR1 and CDR2 from the germline V gene are SGHAT and FQNNGV. CDR3 length equals 12 residues. In DNA, the CDR3 is TGTGCCAGCAGCTTGTTTCCGTACGAGCAGTACTTC. It yields the protein CASSLFPYEQYF.

V gene TRBV5-3 combines with J gene TRBJ1-5; 7 bases fit TRBD1. TRBV5-3 is an ORF for which the function is uncertain. The CDR3 spans 16 residues. J gave up 0 bases and V 4 bases, and 7 bases lay outside the gene matches. The CDR3 here is CARSPDREYSNQPQHF. CDR3 DNA sequence: TGTGCCAGAAGCCCCGACAGGGAGTATAGCAATCAGCCCCAGCATTTT.

This chain's CDR3 is CASSQGDTDTQYF. The CDR3 nucleotides are TGCGCCAGCAGCCAAGGGGACACAGATACGCAGTATTTT. The chain links TRBV4-1 to TRBJ2-3, with D unresolved. CDR1 is MGHRA, CDR2 YSYEKL, per germline. Trimming removed 1 base at V and 2 bases at J, with 4 bases between. The CDR3 length is 13 residues.

This chain links TRBV14 with TRBJ1-2, with 9 positions matching TRBD1. The CDR3 extends over 15 amino acids. Germline CDR1 reads SGHDN; CDR2 reads FVKESK. V was pared by 4 bases and J by 10 bases, with 13 bases of the junction left unmatched. The CDR3 coding sequence is TGTGCCAGCAGCCCGTGGACAGGGGCCCGAGCAGACTACACCTTC. Translated, it gives CASSPWTGARADYTF.

The chain links TRBV19 to TRBJ1-1; D unresolved. This CDR3 is 15 amino acids long. Germline V CDR1 and CDR2: LNHDA, SQIVND (reference sequence). V was pared by 1 base and J by 0 bases, with 9 bases between. For the CDR3, the DNA is TGTGCCAGTAGTATAGGGGAAATTTTGAACACTGAAGCTTTCTTT. This gives the protein CASSIGEILNTEAFF. Variable domain in full (rest from reference TRBV19 and TRBJ1-1): DGGITQSPKYLFRKEGQNVTLSCEQNLNHDAMYWYRQDPGQGLRLIYYSQIVNDFQKGDIAEGYSVSREKKESFPLTVTSAQKNPTAFYLCASSIGEILNTEAFFGQGTRLTVV.

The V and J genes are TRBV21-1 and TRBJ2-7. TRBV21-1 represents a pseudogene. The CDR3 length is 15 residues. The CDR3 nucleotides read TGTGCCAGCAGCAAAGCTCGAGCCGGCGCCTACGAGCAGTACTTC. It yields the protein CASSKARAGAYEQYF.

The chain is built from TRBV11-1 and TRBJ2-7; 9 bases line up with TRBD1. From germline, CDR1 is SGHAT and CDR2 FQDESV (reference sequence). CDR3 length: 14 residues. The junction had 2 bases not matched to a gene; V was cut back by 3 bases and J by 2 bases. In DNA, the CDR3 is TGTGCCAGCAGCTTCCGGGACAGGGCCTACGAGCAGTACTTC. Its protein is CASSFRDRAYEQYF.

This chain uses TRBV9 with TRBJ2-3; TRBD2 matches at 9 bases. This CDR3 region has 14 residues. Germline loops: CDR1 SGDLS, CDR2 YYNGEE. The junction had 7 bases not matched to a gene; V was cut back by 7 bases and J by 4 bases. Here the CDR3 DNA reads TGTGCCAGCTCTCCTAGCGGGAACGCAGATACGCAGTATTTT. It yields the protein CASSPSGNADTQYF.

The genes are TRBV5-1 and TRBJ2-7; possible D gene TRBD1, 6 bases. Germline CDR1 is SGHRS and CDR2 is YFSETQ. The CDR3 runs to 16 residues. V dropped 5 bases and J dropped 0 bases, with 18 bases sitting between them. The CDR3 nucleotides read TGCGCCAGCAGGGCTACAGGGAGTGCATCCTCCTACGAGCAGTACTTC. It yields the protein CASRATGSASSYEQYF.

For the CDR3, the DNA is TGTGCCAGCGGGGCTAGCGGGAGTCCTACAGATACGCAGTATTTT. Its translation: CASGASGSPTDTQYF. The chain is built from TRBV27 and TRBJ2-3, with 10 bases that match TRBD2. There are 15 residues in the CDR3. Trimming removed 8 bases from V and 3 bases from J; junction bases left unmatched: 8. The germline CDR1 and CDR2 sequences are MNHEY and SMNVEV (reference sequence).

V and J are TRBV19 and TRBJ1-1; TRBD1 is a possible D gene (6 bases). The V and J ends lost 1 base and 4 bases respectively, with 13 bases between them. The length of the CDR3 is 15 residues. The germline V gene has CDR1 LNHDA and CDR2 SQIVND (reference sequence). The CDR3 reads CASSIVGGGSTEAFF. As DNA, the CDR3 is TGTGCCAGTAGTATAGTCGGAGGGGGGAGCACTGAAGCTTTCTTT.

The chain couples TRBV10-3 to TRBJ1-2; the D gene is possibly TRBD1 (6 bases). V was shortened by 3 bases and J by 2 bases, with 13 bases between the two germline ends. CDR1 and CDR2 (germline): ENHRY, SYGVKD. The CDR3 extends over 15 amino acids. In DNA form, the CDR3 reads TGTGCCATCAGTGAAGCAGGGGAGGGAAACTATGGCTACACCTTC. It yields the protein CAISEAGEGNYGYTF.

The rearrangement links TRBV2 to TRBJ2-3, with TRBD2 identical over 7 bases. The germline CDR1 and CDR2 sequences are SNHLY and FYNNEI. This CDR3 is built from 16 residues. V lost 3 bases and J lost 6; bases outside the gene matches: 12. The CDR3 reads CASSEGSGGRIDTQYF. CDR3 sequence (DNA): TGTGCCAGCAGTGAGGGGTCCGGCGGGAGAATTGATACGCAGTATTTT.

The rearrangement joins TRBV7-2 to TRBJ2-5; D not certain. Germline CDR1 reads SGHTA; CDR2 reads FQGNSA. V was trimmed by 1 base and J by 2 bases, leaving 14 bases between them. The CDR3 loop spans 16 amino acids. For the CDR3, the DNA is TGTGCCAGCAGCTTAGGATTAGCAGGTTTTCAAGAGACCCAGTACTTC. Translated: CASSLGLAGFQETQYF.

In this sample, this clone turned up a few times. The rearrangement uses TRBV11-2 and TRBJ2-5; D is uncertain. Trimming removed 3 bases from V and 5 bases from J, with 10 bases in between. The CDR3 covers 13 residues. Germline CDR1 SGHAT, CDR2 FQNNGV. The CDR3 coding sequence is TGTGCCAGCAGCTTGAGCTTTGGGGAGACCCAGTACTTC. Its protein product is CASSLSFGETQYF.

This chain joins TRBV19 and TRBJ2-2, with D tentatively TRBD1 (5 bases). Trimming removed 11 bases at V and 0 bases at J, with 10 bases between. Germline V gene sequence: CDR1 LNHDA, CDR2 SQIVND (reference sequence). CDR3 length equals 13 residues. The DNA for the CDR3 is TGTGCCGCAGCGACAGCGAACACCGGGGAGCTGTTTTTT. Amino acid sequence: CAAATANTGELFF.

J is TRBJ2-1 and V is TRBV4-2, with 7 positions matching TRBD2. CDR1 LGHNA and CDR2 YNFKEQ come from the germline V gene. V lost 4 bases and J lost 2; bases outside the gene matches: 5. This CDR3 spans 15 amino acids. The CDR3 DNA follows: TGTGCCAGCAGCCGCGGGAGTTCCACCTACAATGAGCAGTTCTTC. This codes for CASSRGSSTYNEQFF.

The gene calls are TRBV6-5 and TRBJ2-5, with TRBD1 matching over 8 bases. V was pared by 4 bases and J by 3 bases, with 7 bases of the junction left unmatched. The CDR3 is 15 amino acids. Germline loops: CDR1 MNHEY, CDR2 SVGAGI. CDR3 loop: CASSSGQGLEETQYF. The CDR3, as DNA: TGTGCCAGCAGTTCCGGACAGGGATTAGAAGAGACCCAGTACTTC.

The V and J genes are TRBV27 and TRBJ2-1; 12 nucleotides align to TRBD2. This CDR3 is built from 14 residues. Germline V lookup: CDR1 MNHEY, CDR2 SMNVEV (reference sequence). V dropped 2 bases and J dropped 14; count of bases not matched to a gene: 7. The CDR3, as DNA: TGTGCCAGCAGTTTAGTGGCTAGCGGGGGGGATGAGTTCTTC. It specifies CASSLVASGGDEFF.

This chain connects TRBV15 to TRBJ1-2; 8 nucleotides align to TRBD1. Trimming took 4 bases from V and 4 from J; bases not matched to a gene: 11. This CDR3 spans 16 amino acids. Looked up from germline, CDR1 is LNHNV and CDR2 is YYDKDF (reference sequence). Here the CDR3 reads CATSTDKQGVLYGYTF. DNA for the CDR3: TGTGCCACCAGCACCGATAAACAGGGGGTGCTCTATGGCTACACCTTC.

This chain connects TRBV27 to TRBJ2-7; 9 nucleotides match TRBD1. CDR1 is MNHEY and CDR2 is SMNVEV in the germline V gene (reference sequence). This CDR3 comprises 15 residues. After removal of 5 bases from V and 3 bases from J, the junction contained 8 bases not matched to a gene. CDR3 residues: CASSITGTGHYEQYF. In DNA form, the CDR3 reads TGTGCCAGCAGTATAACCGGGACAGGGCACTACGAGCAGTACTTC.

V usage is TRBV6-6 and J usage is TRBJ2-1; tentatively, D is TRBD1 (5 bases). Between the trimmed V and J ends, which lost 0 bases and 6 bases, there was a span of 6 bases. Germline V gene lookup returns CDR1 MNHNY and CDR2 SVGAGI (reference sequence). The CDR3 loop spans 13 amino acids. In DNA, the CDR3 is TGTGCCAGCAGTTACTCCCAGGGCAATGAGCAGTTCTTC. Protein sequence: CASSYSQGNEQFF.

This rearrangement joins TRBV7-9 to TRBJ2-3, with a possible D match to TRBD1 (6 bases). The germline gives CDR1 SEHNR, CDR2 FQNEAQ (reference sequence). This CDR3 region has 15 residues. Trimming took off 4 bases at V and 2 bases at J, with 13 bases between the two ends. The CDR3 DNA reads as TGTGCCAGCAGCTCTCGGACAGATCCCACAGATACGCAGTATTTT. Protein sequence: CASSSRTDPTDTQYF.

The chain uses TRBV27 and TRBJ2-1; TRBD1 is a possible D gene (6 bases). Germline V gene lookup returns CDR1 MNHEY and CDR2 SMNVEV (reference sequence). This CDR3 contains 16 residues. V dropped 6 bases and J dropped 0 bases, with 15 bases sitting between them. In nucleotides, the CDR3 is TGTGCCAGCAGCCTGGACAGAACATTCTCCTACAATGAGCAGTTCTTC. Its translation is CASSLDRTFSYNEQFF.

The chain has TRBV5-4 and TRBJ2-5; 7 bases are a match to TRBD1. The trim removed 0 bases at V and 2 bases at J, leaving 4 bases unmatched. Germline V gene lookup returns CDR1 SGHNT and CDR2 YYREEE (reference sequence). CDR3 length equals 15 residues. CDR3 bases: TGTGCCAGCAGCTTGGAGTGGGGACAGCAAGAGACCCAGTACTTC. It is translated as CASSLEWGQQETQYF. Using reference TRBV5-4 and TRBJ2-5 for the parts outside the CDR3, the full variable domain is ETGVTQSPTHLIKTRGQQVTLRCSSQSGHNTVSWYQQALGQGPQFIFQYYREEENGRGNFPPRFSGLQFPNYSSELNVNALELDDSALYLCASSLEWGQQETQYFGPGTRLLVL.